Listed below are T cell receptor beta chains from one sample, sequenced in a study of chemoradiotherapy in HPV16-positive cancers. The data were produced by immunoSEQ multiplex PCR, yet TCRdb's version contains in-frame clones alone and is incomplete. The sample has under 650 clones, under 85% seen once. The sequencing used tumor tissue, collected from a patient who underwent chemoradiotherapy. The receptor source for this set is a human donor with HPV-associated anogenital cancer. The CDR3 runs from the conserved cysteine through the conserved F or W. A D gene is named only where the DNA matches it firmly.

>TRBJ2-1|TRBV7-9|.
CASSPRGGGNEQFF
TGTGCCAGCAGCCCCAGAGGGGGGGGGAATGAGCAGTTCTTC
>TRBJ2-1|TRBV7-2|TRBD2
CASSFSGGNEQFF
TGTGCCAGCAGCTTTAGCGGGGGCAATGAGCAGTTCTTC
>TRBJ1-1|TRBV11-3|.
CASSSDLDTEAFF
TGTGCCAGCAGCTCGGACCTCGACACTGAAGCTTTCTTT
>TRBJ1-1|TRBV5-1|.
CASSLAQGQSAGAFF
TGCGCCAGCAGCTTGGCCCAAGGGCAGTCGGCGGGAGCTTTCTTT
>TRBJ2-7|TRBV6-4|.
CASSDSDKESSYEQYF
TGTGCCAGCAGTGACTCGGACAAGGAAAGCTCCTACGAGCAGTACTTC
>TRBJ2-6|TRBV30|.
CAWSVTRDFYSGANVLTF
TGTGCCTGGAGTGTTACCCGGGACTTCTACTCTGGGGCCAACGTCCTGACTTTC
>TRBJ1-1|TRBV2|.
CASSDNWGTEAFF
TGTGCCAGCAGTGACAACTGGGGTACTGAAGCTTTCTTT
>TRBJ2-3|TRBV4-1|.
CASSQDGGGGGTDTQYF
TGCGCCAGCAGCCAAGATGGTGGCGGCGGGGGCACAGATACGCAGTATTTT
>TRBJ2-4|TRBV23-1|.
CASSPGGLAKNIQYF
TGCGCCAGCAGTCCTGGCGGGTTAGCCAAAAACATTCAGTACTTC
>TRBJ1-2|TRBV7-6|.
CASSRTEGRDGYTF
TGTGCCAGCAGCCGAACCGAGGGGCGGGATGGCTACACCTTC